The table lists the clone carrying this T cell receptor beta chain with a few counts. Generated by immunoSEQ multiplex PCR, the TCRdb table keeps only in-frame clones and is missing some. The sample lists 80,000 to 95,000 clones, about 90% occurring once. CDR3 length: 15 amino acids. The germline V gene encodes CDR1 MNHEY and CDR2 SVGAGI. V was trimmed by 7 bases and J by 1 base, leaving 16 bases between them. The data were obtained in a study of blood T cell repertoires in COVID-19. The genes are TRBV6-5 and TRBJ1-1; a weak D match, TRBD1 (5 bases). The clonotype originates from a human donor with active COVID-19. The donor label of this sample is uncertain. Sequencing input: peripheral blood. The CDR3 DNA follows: TGTGCCAGCATGGGGCATCCCGCCGAGAACACTGAAGCTTTCTTT. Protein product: CASMGHPAENTEAFF.